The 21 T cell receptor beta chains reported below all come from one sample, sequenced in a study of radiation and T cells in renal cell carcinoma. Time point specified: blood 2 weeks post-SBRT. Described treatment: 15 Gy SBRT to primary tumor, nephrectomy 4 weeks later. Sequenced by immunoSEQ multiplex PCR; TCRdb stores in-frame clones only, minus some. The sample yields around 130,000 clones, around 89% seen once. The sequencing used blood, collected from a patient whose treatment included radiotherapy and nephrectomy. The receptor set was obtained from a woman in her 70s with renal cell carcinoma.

The CDR3 nucleotides read TGTGCCAGCAGCCAAGTTCTGGGATCGGACGAGCAGTACTTC. This translates into CASSQVLGSDEQYF. The chain carries TRBV4-2 and TRBJ2-7, with no clear D. Trimming took off 1 base at V and 5 bases at J, with 12 bases between the two ends. CDR3 size: 14 residues. CDR1 LGHNA and CDR2 YNFKEQ come from the germline V gene.

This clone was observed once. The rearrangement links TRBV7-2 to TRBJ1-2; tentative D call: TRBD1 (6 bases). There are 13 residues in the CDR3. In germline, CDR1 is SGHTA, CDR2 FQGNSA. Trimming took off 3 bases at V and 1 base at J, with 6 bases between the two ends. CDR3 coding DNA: TGTGCCAGCAGCTTGGACAGTAACTATGGCTACACCTTC. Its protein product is CASSLDSNYGYTF.

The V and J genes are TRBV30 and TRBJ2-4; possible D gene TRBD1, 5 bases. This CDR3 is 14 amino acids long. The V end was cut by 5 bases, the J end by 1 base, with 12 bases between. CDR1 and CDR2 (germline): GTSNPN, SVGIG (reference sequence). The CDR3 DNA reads TGTGCCTGGGGTGGGGCTCGGGCCAAAAACATTCAGTACTTC. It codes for CAWGGARAKNIQYF.

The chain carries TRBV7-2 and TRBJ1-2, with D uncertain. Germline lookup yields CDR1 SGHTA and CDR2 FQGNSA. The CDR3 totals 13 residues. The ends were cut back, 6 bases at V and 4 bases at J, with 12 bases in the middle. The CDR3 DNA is TGTGCCAGCAGTAGGACGGATTCCTATGGCTACACCTTC. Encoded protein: CASSRTDSYGYTF.

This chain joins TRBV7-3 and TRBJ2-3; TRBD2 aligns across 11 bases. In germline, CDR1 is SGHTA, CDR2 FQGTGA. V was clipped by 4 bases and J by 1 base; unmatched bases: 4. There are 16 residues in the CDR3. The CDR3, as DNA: TGTGCCAGCAGCTCCCAGGGACTAGCGGGCACAGATACGCAGTATTTT. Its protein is CASSSQGLAGTDTQYF.

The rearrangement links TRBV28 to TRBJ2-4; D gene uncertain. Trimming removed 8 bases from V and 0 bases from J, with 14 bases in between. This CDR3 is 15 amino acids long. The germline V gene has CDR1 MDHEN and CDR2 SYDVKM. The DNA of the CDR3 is TGTGCCAGCCGTCCAGCCAACGTAGCCAAAAACATTCAGTACTTC. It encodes CASRPANVAKNIQYF.

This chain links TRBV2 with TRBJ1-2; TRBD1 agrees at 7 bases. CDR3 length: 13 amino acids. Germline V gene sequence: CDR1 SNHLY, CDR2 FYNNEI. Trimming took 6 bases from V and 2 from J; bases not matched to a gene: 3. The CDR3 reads CASSAGGNYGYTF. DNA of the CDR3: TGTGCCAGCAGCGCAGGGGGAAACTATGGCTACACCTTC.

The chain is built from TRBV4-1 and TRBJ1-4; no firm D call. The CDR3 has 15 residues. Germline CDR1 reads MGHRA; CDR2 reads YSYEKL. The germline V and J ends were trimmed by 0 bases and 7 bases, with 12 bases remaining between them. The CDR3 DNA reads TGCGCCAGCAGCCAAGATGAGCAGTCTGTTGAAAAACTGTTTTTT. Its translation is CASSQDEQSVEKLFF.

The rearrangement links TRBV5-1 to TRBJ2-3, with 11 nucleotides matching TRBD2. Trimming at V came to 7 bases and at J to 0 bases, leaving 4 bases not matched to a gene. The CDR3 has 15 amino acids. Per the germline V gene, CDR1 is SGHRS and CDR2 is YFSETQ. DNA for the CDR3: TGCGCCAGCTGTAGCGGGGGGGATAGCACAGATACGCAGTATTTT. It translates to CASCSGGDSTDTQYF.

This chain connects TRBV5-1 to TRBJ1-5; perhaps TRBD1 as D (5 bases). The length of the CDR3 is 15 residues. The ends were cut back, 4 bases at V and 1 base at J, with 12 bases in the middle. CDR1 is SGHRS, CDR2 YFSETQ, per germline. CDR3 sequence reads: CASSKEGVSNQPQHF. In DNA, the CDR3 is TGCGCCAGCAGCAAGGAAGGGGTGAGCAATCAGCCCCAGCATTTT.

This CDR3 reads CASSNPGANVLTF. CDR3 nucleotide sequence: TGTGCCAGCAGCAACCCTGGGGCCAACGTCCTGACTTTC. The gene calls are TRBV21-1 and TRBJ2-6. TRBV21-1 is an annotated pseudogene. CDR3 size: 13 residues.

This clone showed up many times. The CDR3 protein is CASSIPPGQFSSGANVLTF. The CDR3 DNA sequence: TGTGCCAGTAGTATACCCCCGGGGCAGTTTAGCTCTGGGGCCAACGTCCTGACTTTC. V usage is TRBV19 and J usage is TRBJ2-6; the D gene could be TRBD1 or TRBD2 (5 bases each). The CDR3 consists of 19 residues. Per the germline V gene, CDR1 is LNHDA and CDR2 is SQIVND (reference sequence). V was shortened by 2 bases and J by 0 bases, with 17 bases between the two germline ends.

Here the CDR3 DNA reads TGTGCCATCAGTGGGGGGGGGCCAGATACGCAGTATTTT. Its protein is CAISGGGPDTQYF. The chain carries TRBV10-3 and TRBJ2-3, with D possibly matching TRBD2 (7 bases). Germline V gives CDR1 ENHRY, CDR2 SYGVKD. This CDR3 has 13 amino acids. V shed 4 bases and J shed 4 bases, with 9 bases lying between them.

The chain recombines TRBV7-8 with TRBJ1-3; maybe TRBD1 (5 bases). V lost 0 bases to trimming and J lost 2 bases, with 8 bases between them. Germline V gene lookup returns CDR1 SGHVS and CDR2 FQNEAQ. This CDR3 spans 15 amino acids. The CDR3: CASSLAPGTGNTIYF. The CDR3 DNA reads TGTGCCAGCAGCTTAGCTCCAGGGACTGGAAACACCATATATTTT.

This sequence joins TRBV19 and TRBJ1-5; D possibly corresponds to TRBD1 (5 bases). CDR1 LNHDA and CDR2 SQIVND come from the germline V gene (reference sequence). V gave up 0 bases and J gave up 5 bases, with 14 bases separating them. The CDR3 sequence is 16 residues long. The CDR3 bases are TGTGCCAGTAGTATAGATCATGCTGGGGGACATCAGCCCCAGCATTTT. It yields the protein CASSIDHAGGHQPQHF.

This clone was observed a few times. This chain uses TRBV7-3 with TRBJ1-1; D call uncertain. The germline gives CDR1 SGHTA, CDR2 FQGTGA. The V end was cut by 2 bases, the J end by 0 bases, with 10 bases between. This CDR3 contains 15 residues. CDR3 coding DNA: TGTGCCAGCAGCTTAGGTGTGGGGTTGAACACTGAAGCTTTCTTT. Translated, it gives CASSLGVGLNTEAFF.

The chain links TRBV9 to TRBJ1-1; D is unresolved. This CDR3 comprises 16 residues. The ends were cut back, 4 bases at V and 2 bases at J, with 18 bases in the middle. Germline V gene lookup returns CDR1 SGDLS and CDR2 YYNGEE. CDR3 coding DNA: TGTGCCAGCAGCCTATCCCCCCAGAATACTAACACTGAAGCTTTCTTT. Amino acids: CASSLSPQNTNTEAFF.

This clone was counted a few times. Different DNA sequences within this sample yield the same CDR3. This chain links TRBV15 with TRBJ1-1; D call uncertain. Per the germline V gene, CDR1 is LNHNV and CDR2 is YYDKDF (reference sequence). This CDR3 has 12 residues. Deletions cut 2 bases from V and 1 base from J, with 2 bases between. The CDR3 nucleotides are TGTGCCACCAGCAGACCGAACACTGAAGCTTTCTTT. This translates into CATSRPNTEAFF.

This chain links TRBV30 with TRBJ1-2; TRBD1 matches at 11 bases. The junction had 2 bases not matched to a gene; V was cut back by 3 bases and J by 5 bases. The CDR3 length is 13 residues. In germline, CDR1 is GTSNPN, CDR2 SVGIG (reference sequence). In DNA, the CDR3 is TGTGCCTGGAGCAGGGACAGGGGGTATGGCTACACCTTC. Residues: CAWSRDRGYGYTF.

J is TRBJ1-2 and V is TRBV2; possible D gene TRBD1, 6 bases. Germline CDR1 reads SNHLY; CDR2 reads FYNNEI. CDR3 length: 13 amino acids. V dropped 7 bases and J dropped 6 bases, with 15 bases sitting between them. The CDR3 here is CASTLRGADGYTF. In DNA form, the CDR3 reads TGTGCCAGCACCTTGAGGGGGGCGGATGGCTACACCTTC. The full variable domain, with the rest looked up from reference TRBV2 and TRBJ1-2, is EPEVTQTPSHQVTQMGQEVILRCVPISNHLYFYWYRQILGQKVEFLVSFYNNEISEKSEIFDDQFSVERPDGSNFTLKIRSTKLEDSAMYFCASTLRGADGYTFGSGTRLTVV.

CDR3 sequence (DNA): TGTGCCAGTAGTACTCCGGGACTCGAATATGAGCAGTTCTTC. Translation gives CASSTPGLEYEQFF. The V call is TRBV19, the J call TRBJ2-1; tentatively, D is TRBD2 (6 bases). This CDR3 is 14 amino acids long. V lost 4 bases to trimming and J lost 8 bases, with 15 bases between them. Germline V gene lookup returns CDR1 LNHDA and CDR2 SQIVND (reference sequence).